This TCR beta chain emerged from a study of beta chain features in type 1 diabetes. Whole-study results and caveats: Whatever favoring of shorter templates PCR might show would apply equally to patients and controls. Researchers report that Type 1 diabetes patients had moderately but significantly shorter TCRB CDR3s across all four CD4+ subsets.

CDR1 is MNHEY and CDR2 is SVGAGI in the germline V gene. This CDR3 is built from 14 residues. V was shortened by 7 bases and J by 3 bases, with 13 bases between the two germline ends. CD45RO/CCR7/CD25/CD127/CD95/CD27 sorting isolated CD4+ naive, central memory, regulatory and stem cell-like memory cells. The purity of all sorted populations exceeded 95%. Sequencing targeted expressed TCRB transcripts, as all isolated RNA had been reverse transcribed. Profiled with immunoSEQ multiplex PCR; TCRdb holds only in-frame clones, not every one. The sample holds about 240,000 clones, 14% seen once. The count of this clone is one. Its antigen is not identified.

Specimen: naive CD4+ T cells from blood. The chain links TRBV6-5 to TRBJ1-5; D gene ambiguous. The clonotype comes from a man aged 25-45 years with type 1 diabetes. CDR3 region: CASNQLQANQPQHF. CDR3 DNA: TGTGCCAGCAACCAACTGCAAGCCAATCAGCCCCAGCATTTT.